This TCR beta chain was recorded in a study of CD8 T cells in Susac syndrome. A word on this clonotype: The junction departs from germline at one end; a sequencing error may be responsible.

Reverse transcription of about 0.5 to 1 ug RNA was carried out with random hexamers. An immunoSEQ multiplex PCR generated amplified TCR beta CDR3 products spanning 54 Vbeta and 13 Jbeta. TCRdb re-derived calls from the immunoSEQ multiplex PCR reads in MiXCR, one entry per CDR3 protein. The sample lists 250,000 to 300,000 distinct CDR3 sequences, approximately 89% seen once, with around 0.18% in the top ten. TCR beta sequences were obtained from blood CD8+ and CD4+ T cells. Treatment-naive patients with stable or active relapsing-remitting disease were the multiple sclerosis controls. TEMRA cells were enriched by FACS, and CD4+ and CD8+ T cells were negatively isolated. The germline V gene encodes CDR1 MDHEN and CDR2 SYDVKM. CDR3 length equals 11 residues.

The specimen sequenced was CD8+ T cells from PBMCs. The V and J genes are TRBV28 and TRBJ2-7; D tentatively fits TRBD1 or TRBD2 (5 bases each). The sequence was collected from a human donor with multiple sclerosis. The DNA for the CDR3 is TGTGCCAGCAGTGCCGGGACCTCCTTCAACTTC. Protein: CASSAGTSFNF.